The rows below give T cell receptor beta chains drawn from one sample of a study of vaccination and CD4 T cells after COVID-19. TCRdb re-called the PCR reads through MiXCR, storing one row per CDR3 protein. The sample gives about 15,000 distinct CDR3 sequences, about two fifths of which show up once; approximately 5.6% is in the top ten. Their antigens remain unidentified. Sequencing was performed on CD4+ T cells from blood, cultured in vitro, taken before SARS-CoV-2 vaccination. The receptors come from a human donor who had recovered from COVID-19. The CDR3 runs from the conserved cysteine through the conserved F or W. D genes are given only for firm matches. Expanded clones are given a class, and other clones once, few, many or no size at all.

CDR3nt,CDR3aa,j_gene,d_gene,v_gene,abundance
TGTGCCATCAGCGACAGGGAGGGGGGCAATCAGCCCCAGTATTTT,CAISDREGGNQPQYF,TRBJ2-3,.,TRBV10-3,once
TGTGCCAGCAGCTCGACAGGGGGCTACACTGAAGCTTTCTTT,CASSSTGGYTEAFF,TRBJ1-1,TRBD1,TRBV11-3,.
TGTGCCAGCTGGGGGCGGAACCTTAACACCGGGGAGCTGTTTTTT,CASWGRNLNTGELFF,TRBJ2-2,.,TRBV27,few
TGTGCCAGCAGCTTAGGCGGGGAACCAAATTCACCCCTCCACTTT,CASSLGGEPNSPLHF,TRBJ1-6,.,TRBV11-2,few
TGTGCCACCAGTGATGGAGCGGACAGGGGGCGTGGCAATGAGCAGTTCTTC,CATSDGADRGRGNEQFF,TRBJ2-1,TRBD1,TRBV24-1,.
TGTGCCAGCAGCGGGGACACCCTGAACACTGAAGCTTTCTTT,CASSGDTLNTEAFF,TRBJ1-1,.,TRBV7-9,.
TGTGCCAGTAGTGCGAGACTAGCGGGAGGGGGAGATACGCAGTATTTT,CASSARLAGGGDTQYF,TRBJ2-3,TRBD2,TRBV19,.
TGTGCCAGCAGCAGAGGAGGTCCCGGGACTAGCGGGAGGGAAGCAGATACGCAGTATTTT,CASSRGGPGTSGREADTQYF,TRBJ2-3,TRBD2,TRBV11-3,.
TGTGCCAGCAGTGCGGGCAGACCCTACGAGCAGTACTTC,CASSAGRPYEQYF,TRBJ2-7,.,TRBV2,few
TGTGCCAGTGGGGACCGAAACACTGAAGCTTTCTTT,CASGDRNTEAFF,TRBJ1-1,.,TRBV5-4,.
TGTGCCAGCAGCTTAGCGGTGCCGGGGCTCGGCTACACCTTC,CASSLAVPGLGYTF,TRBJ1-2,.,TRBV7-2,.
TGCAGTGCTAGAGTTCTGCGGGGGGGAGAAACCGGGGAGCTGTTTTTT,CSARVLRGGETGELFF,TRBJ2-2,TRBD2,TRBV20-1,.
TGTGCCAGCAGTTACGGGCCAGCGGGGCGGGCAGAGACCCAGTACTTC,CASSYGPAGRAETQYF,TRBJ2-5,TRBD2,TRBV6-5,few